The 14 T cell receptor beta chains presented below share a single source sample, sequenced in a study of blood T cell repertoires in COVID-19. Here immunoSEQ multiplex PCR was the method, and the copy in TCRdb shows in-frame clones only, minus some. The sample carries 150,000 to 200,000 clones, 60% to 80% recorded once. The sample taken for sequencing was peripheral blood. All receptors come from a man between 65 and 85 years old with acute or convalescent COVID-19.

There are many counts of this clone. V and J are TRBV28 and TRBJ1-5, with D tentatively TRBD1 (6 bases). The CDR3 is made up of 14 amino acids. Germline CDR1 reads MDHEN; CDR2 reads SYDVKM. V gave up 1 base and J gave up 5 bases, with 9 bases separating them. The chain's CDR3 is CASSLFTGYQPQHF. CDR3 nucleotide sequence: TGTGCCAGCAGTTTATTCACAGGGTATCAGCCCCAGCATTTT.

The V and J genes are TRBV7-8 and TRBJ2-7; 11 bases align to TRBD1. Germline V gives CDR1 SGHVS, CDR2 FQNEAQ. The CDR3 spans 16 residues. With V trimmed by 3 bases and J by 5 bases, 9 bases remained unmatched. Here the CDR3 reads CASSFIVGQGADEQYF. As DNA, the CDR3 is TGTGCCAGCAGCTTTATTGTAGGACAGGGGGCCGACGAGCAGTACTTC.

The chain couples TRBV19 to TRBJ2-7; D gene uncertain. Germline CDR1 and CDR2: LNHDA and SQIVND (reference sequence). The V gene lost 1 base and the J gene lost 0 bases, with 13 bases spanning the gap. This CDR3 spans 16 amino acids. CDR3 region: CASSIGAQPRSYEQYF. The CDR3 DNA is TGTGCCAGTAGTATAGGGGCACAGCCCCGCTCCTACGAGCAGTACTTC.

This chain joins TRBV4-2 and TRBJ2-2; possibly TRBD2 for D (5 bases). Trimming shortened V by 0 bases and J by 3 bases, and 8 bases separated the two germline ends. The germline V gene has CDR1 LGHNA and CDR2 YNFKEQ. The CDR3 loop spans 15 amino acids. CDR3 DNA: TGTGCCAGCAGCCAAGAAGCGAGGGACACCGGGGAGCTGTTTTTT. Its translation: CASSQEARDTGELFF.

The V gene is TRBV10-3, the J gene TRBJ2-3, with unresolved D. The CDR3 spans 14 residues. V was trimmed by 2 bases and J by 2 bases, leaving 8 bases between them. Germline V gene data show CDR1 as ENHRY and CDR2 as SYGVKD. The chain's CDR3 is CAISERLYTDTQYF. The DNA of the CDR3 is TGTGCCATCAGTGAGCGTCTATACACAGATACGCAGTATTTT.

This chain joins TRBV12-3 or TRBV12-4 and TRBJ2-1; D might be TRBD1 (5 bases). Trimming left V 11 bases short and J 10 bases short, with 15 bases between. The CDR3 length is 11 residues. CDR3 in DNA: TGTGCCGGGGCAAAGGGAAGGGAGCAGTTCTTC. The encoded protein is CAGAKGREQFF.

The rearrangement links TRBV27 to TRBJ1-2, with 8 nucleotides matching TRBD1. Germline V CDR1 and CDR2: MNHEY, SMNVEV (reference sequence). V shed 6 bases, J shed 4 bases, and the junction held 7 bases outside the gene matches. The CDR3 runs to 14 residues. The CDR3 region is CASREQGASYGYTF. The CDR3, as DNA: TGTGCCAGCAGGGAGCAGGGGGCGTCCTATGGCTACACCTTC.

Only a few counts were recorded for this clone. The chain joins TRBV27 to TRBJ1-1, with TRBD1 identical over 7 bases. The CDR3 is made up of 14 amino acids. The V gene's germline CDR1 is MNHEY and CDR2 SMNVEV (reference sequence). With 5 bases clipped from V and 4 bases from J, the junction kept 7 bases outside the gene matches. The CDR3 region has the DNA TGTGCCAGCAGTAAATACAGGGGAAGCACTGAAGCTTTCTTT. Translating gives CASSKYRGSTEAFF.

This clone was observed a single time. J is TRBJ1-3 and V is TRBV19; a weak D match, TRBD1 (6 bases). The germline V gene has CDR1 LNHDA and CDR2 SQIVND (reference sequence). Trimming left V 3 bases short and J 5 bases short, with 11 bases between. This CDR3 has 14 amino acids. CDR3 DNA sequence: TGTGCCAGTAGTATCAGGGGATCCAGAAACACCATATATTTT. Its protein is CASSIRGSRNTIYF.

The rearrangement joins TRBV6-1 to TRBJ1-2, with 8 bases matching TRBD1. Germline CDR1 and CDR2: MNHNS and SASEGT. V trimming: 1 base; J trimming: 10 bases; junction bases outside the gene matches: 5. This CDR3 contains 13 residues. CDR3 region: CASSEGTGIVYTF. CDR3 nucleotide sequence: TGTGCCAGCAGTGAAGGGACAGGGATTGTCTACACCTTC.

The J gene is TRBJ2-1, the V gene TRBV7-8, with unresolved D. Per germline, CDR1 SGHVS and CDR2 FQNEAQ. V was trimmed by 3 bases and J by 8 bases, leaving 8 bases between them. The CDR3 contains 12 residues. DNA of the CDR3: TGTGCCAGCAGCTTTGTTTTCGATGAGCAGTTCTTC. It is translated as CASSFVFDEQFF.

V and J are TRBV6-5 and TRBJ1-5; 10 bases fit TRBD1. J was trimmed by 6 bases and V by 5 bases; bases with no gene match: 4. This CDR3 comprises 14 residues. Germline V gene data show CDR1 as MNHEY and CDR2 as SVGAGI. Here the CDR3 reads CASSPTGGGQPQHF. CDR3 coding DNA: TGTGCCAGCAGTCCGACAGGGGGCGGTCAGCCCCAGCATTTT.

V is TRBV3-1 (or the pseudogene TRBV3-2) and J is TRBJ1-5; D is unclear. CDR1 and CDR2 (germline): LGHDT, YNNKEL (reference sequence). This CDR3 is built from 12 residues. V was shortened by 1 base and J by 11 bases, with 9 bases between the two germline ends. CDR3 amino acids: CASSQGRRAQHF. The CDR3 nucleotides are TGTGCCAGCAGCCAAGGCAGGCGAGCCCAGCATTTT.

This chain's CDR3 is CASSLRGAGTSNTGELFF. CDR3 bases: TGTGCCAGCAGCTTAAGAGGGGCCGGGACTAGCAACACCGGGGAGCTGTTTTTT. The chain links TRBV7-8 to TRBJ2-2, with 9 positions matching TRBD2. The CDR3 has 18 amino acids. Trimming cost V 2 bases and J 2 bases; bases outside gene matches: 9. Looked up from germline, CDR1 is SGHVS and CDR2 is FQNEAQ.